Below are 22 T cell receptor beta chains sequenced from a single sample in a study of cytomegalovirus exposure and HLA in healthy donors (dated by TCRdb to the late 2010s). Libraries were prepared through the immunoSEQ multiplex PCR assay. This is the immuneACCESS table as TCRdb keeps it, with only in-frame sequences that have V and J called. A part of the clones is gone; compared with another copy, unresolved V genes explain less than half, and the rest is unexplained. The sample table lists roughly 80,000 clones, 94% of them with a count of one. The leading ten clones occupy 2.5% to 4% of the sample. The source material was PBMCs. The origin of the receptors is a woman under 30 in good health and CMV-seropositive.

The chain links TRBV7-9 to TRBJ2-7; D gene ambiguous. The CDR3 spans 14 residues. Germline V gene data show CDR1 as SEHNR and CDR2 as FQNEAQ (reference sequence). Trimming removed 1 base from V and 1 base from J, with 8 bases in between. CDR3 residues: CASSLVAQSYEQYF. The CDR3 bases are TGTGCCAGCAGCTTAGTTGCACAGTCCTACGAGCAGTACTTC.

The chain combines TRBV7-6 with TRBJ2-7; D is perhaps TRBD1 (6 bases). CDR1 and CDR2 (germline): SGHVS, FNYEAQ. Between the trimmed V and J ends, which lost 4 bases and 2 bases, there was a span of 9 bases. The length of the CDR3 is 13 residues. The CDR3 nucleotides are TGTGCCAGCAGCTACGGACAGACCTACGAGCAGTACTTC. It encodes CASSYGQTYEQYF.

The CDR3, as DNA: TGTGCCAGCAGCGTAGGGGGCAGGGCCGATCAGCCCCAGCATTTT. As protein: CASSVGGRADQPQHF. The chain has TRBV9 and TRBJ1-5; weak D call: TRBD1 (5 bases). This CDR3 region has 15 residues. Trimming stripped 0 bases from V and 5 bases from J, with 12 bases between. The V gene's germline CDR1 is SGDLS and CDR2 YYNGEE. Complete variable domain (other parts from reference TRBV9 and TRBJ1-5): DSGVTQTPKHLITATGQRVTLRCSPRSGDLSVYWYQQSLDQGLQFLIQYYNGEERAKGNILERFSAQQFPDLHSELNLSSLELGDSALYFCASSVGGRADQPQHFGDGTRLSIL.

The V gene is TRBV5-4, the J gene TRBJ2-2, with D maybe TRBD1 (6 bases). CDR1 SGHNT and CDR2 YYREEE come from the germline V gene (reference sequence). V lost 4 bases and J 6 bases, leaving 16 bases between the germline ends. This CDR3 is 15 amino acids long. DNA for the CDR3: TGTGCCAGCAGCCTACAGGGTCCGATGGCCGGGGAGCTGTTTTTT. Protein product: CASSLQGPMAGELFF.

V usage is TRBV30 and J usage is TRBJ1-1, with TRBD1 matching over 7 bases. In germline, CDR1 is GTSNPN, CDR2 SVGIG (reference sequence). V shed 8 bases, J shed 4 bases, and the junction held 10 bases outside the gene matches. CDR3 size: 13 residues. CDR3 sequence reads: CAGCRGPGTEAFF. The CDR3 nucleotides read TGTGCCGGATGTAGGGGGCCGGGCACTGAAGCTTTCTTT.

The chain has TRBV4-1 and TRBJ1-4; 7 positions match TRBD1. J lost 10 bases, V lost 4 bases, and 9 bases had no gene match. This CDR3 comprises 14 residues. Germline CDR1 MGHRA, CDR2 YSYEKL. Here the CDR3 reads CASSRQGVEGKLFF. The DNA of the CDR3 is TGCGCCAGCAGCCGCCAGGGGGTTGAGGGAAAACTGTTTTTT.

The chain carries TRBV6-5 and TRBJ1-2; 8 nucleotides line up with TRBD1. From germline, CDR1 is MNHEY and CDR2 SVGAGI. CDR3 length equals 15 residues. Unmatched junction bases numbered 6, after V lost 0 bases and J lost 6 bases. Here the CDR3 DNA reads TGTGCCAGCAGTTACTCGATGGCAGGGGGCAATGGCTACACCTTC. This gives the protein CASSYSMAGGNGYTF.

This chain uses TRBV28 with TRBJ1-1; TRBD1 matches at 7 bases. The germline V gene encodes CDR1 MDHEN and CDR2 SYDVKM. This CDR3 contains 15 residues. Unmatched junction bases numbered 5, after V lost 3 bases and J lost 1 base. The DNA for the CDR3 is TGTGCCAGCAGTTTGACCGGACAGGAGAACACTGAAGCTTTCTTT. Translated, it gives CASSLTGQENTEAFF.

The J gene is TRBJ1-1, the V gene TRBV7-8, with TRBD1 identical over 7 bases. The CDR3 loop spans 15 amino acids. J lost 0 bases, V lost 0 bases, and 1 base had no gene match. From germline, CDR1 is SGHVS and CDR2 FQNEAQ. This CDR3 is CASSLAGQMNTEAFF. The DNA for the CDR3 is TGTGCCAGCAGCTTAGCGGGACAGATGAACACTGAAGCTTTCTTT.

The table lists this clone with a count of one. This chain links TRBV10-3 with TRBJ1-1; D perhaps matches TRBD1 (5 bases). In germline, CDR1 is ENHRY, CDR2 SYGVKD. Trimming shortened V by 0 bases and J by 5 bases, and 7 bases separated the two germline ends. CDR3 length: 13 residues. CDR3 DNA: TGTGCCATCAGTGAGTCGGAGGGGACTGAAGCTTTCTTT. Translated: CAISESEGTEAFF.

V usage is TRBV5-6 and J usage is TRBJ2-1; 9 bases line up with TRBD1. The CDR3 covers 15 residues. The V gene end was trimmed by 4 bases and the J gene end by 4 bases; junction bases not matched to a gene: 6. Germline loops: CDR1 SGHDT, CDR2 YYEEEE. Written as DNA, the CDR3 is TGTGCCAGCAGCCCAACAGGGGGCCCTTACAATGAGCAGTTCTTC. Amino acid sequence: CASSPTGGPYNEQFF.

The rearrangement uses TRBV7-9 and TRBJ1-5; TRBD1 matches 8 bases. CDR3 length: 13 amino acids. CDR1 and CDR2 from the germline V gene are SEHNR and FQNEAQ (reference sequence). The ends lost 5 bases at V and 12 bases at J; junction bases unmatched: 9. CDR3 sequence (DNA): TGTGCCAGCAGCCTCTCGACAGGGGAGCTCCAGCATTTT. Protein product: CASSLSTGELQHF.

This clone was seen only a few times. This chain's CDR3 is CASSLVGGGAGQYF. DNA of the CDR3: TGTGCCAGCAGCTTAGTGGGCGGGGGGGCCGGGCAGTACTTC. This rearrangement joins TRBV11-2 to TRBJ2-7, with TRBD2 matching 9 bases. J was trimmed by 9 bases and V by 1 base; bases with no gene match: 7. The CDR3 sequence is 14 residues long. CDR1 is SGHAT, CDR2 FQNNGV, per germline.

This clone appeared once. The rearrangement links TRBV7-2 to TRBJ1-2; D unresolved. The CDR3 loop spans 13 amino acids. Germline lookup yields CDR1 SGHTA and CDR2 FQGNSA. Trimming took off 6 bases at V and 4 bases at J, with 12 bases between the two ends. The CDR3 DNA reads TGTGCCAGCAGTATAGAGATCCGCTATGGCTACACCTTC. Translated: CASSIEIRYGYTF.

CDR3 DNA sequence: TGTGCCAGCAGTCGACAGGCCCATCAGCCCCAGCATTTT. As protein: CASSRQAHQPQHF. J is TRBJ1-5 and V is TRBV28; a weak D match, TRBD1 (6 bases). V was cut by 5 bases and J by 5 bases, with 10 bases left in between. The CDR3 consists of 13 residues. CDR1 is MDHEN, CDR2 SYDVKM, per germline. Drawing the rest from reference TRBV28 and TRBJ1-5, the complete variable domain is DVKVTQSSRYLVKRTGEKVFLECVQDMDHENMFWYRQDPGLGLRLIYFSYDVKMKEKGDIPEGYSVSREKKERFSLILESASTNQTSMYLCASSRQAHQPQHFGDGTRLSIL.

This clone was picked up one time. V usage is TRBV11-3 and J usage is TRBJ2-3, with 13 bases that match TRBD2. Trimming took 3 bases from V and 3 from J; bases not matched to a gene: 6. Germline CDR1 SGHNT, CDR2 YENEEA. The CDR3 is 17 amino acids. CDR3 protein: CASSFSGTSGVTDTQYF. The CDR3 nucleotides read TGTGCCAGCAGCTTCTCCGGGACTAGCGGGGTTACAGATACGCAGTATTTT.

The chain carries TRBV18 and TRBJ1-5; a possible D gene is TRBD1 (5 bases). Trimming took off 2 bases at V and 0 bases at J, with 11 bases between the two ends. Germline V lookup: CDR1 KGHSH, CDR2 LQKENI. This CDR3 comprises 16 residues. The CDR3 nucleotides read TGTGCCAGCTCACCAAGCACAGGCCATAGCAATCAGCCCCAGCATTTT. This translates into CASSPSTGHSNQPQHF. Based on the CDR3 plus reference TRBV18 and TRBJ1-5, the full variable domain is NAGVMQNPRHLVRRRGQEARLRCSPMKGHSHVYWYRQLPEEGLKFMVYLQKENIIDESGMPKERFSAEFPKEGPSILRIQQVVRGDSAAYFCASSPSTGHSNQPQHFGDGTRLSIL.

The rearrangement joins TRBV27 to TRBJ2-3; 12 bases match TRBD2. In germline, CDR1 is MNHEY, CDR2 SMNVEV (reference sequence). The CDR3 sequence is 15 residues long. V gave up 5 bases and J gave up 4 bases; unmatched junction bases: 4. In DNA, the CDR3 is TGTGCCAGCAGTCCCCGACTAGCGGGGGCAGATACGCAGTATTTT. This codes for CASSPRLAGADTQYF.

The CDR3 protein is CASSPGQTFLYTF. DNA for the CDR3: TGTGCCAGCAGCCCCGGACAAACCTTCCTGTACACCTTC. This chain joins TRBV7-8 and TRBJ1-2; TRBD1 is a possible D gene (5 bases). Germline-derived CDR1 and CDR2 are SGHVS and FQNEAQ. V lost 5 bases, J lost 11 bases, and 18 bases lay in between. The CDR3 loop spans 13 amino acids.

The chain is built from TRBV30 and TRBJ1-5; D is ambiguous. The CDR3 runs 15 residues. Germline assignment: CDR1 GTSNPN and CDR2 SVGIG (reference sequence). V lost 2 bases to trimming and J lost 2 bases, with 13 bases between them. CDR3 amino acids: CAWSRSSIGNQPQHF. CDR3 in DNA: TGTGCCTGGAGTCGGTCTTCGATAGGCAATCAGCCCCAGCATTTT.

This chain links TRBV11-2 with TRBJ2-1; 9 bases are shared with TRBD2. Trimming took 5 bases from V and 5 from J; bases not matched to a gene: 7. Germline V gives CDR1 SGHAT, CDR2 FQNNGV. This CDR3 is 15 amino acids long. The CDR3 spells CASSPQRGVNNEQFF. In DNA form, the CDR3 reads TGTGCCAGCAGCCCGCAGCGGGGGGTTAACAATGAGCAGTTCTTC.

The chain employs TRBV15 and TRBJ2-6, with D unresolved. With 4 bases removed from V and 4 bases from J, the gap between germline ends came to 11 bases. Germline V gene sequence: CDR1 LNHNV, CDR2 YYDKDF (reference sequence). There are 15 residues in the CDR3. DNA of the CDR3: TGTGCCACCAGCAAGCTCAGGTTCGGGGCCAACGTCCTGACTTTC. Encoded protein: CATSKLRFGANVLTF.